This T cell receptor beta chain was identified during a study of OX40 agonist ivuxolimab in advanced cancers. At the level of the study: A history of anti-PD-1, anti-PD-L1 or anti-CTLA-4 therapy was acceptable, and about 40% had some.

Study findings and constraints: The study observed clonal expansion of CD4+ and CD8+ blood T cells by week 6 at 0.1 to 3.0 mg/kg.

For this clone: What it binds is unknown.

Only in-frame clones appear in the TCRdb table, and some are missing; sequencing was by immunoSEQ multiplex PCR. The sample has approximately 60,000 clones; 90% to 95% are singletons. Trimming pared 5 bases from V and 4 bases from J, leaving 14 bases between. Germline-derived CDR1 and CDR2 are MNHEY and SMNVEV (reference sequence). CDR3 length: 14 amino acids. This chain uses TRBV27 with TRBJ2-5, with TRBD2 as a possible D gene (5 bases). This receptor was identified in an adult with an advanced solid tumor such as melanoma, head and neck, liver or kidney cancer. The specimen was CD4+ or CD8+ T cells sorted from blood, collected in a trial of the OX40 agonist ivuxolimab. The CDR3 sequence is CASSDGLGRETQYF. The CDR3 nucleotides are TGTGCCAGCAGTGATGGACTCGGTCGAGAGACCCAGTACTTC.